These T cell receptor beta chains were read from a single sample in a study of cytomegalovirus exposure and HLA in healthy donors. Measured with immunoSEQ multiplex PCR; TCRdb has only the in-frame clones, and not every one. The sample lists about 180,000 clones; 81% were seen once. Sequenced input: PBMCs. Receptors originate from a woman under 30 in good health and CMV-seropositive. The CDR3 runs from the conserved cysteine through the conserved F or W. The D gene is left open where the match is weak. Not all rows give a size; the values are once, few, many and, for expanded clones, a class.

TRBV6-6	TRBJ2-2	-	TRBD1	CASRRTGTNTGELFF	TGTGCCAGCAGACGGACAGGAACGAACACCGGGGAGCTGTTTTTT
TRBV4-1	TRBJ1-3	-	-	CASSQGQGSGNTIYF	TGCGCCAGCAGCCAAGGCCAGGGCTCTGGAAACACCATATATTTT
TRBV5-4	TRBJ1-2	-	-	CASSTQRGSQVFYGYTF	TGTGCCAGCAGCACCCAAAGGGGGTCTCAGGTGTTCTATGGCTACACCTTC
TRBV15	TRBJ1-2	-	TRBD1	CATSRGDRGEGYGYTF	TGTGCCACCAGCAGAGGGGACAGGGGCGAGGGCTATGGCTACACCTTC
TRBV5-6	TRBJ1-1	-	-	CASSEKVREAFF	TGTGCCAGCAGCGAGAAAGTCCGCGAAGCTTTCTTT
TRBV2	TRBJ2-1	-	TRBD2	CASSESSLAGGNYNEQFF	TGTGCCAGCAGTGAATCGTCGTTGGCGGGGGGGAACTACAATGAGCAGTTCTTC
TRBV4-1	TRBJ2-5	few	-	CASSHHIETQYF	TGCGCCAGCAGCCATCACATAGAGACCCAGTACTTC
TRBV9	TRBJ2-3	-	-	CASSVAQFYADTQYF	TGTGCCAGCAGCGTAGCACAGTTCTATGCAGATACGCAGTATTTT
TRBV27	TRBJ1-1	-	TRBD1	CASSSTGGGTEAFF	TGTGCCAGCAGTTCTACAGGGGGTGGTACTGAAGCTTTCTTT
TRBV2	TRBJ1-4	-	TRBD1	CASTEGTDYEKLFF	TGTGCCAGCACGGAGGGGACAGACTATGAAAAACTGTTTTTT
TRBV7-9	TRBJ1-6	-	-	CSSSLVNSPLHF	TGTTCCAGCAGCTTAGTAAATTCACCCCTCCACTTT
TRBV4-1	TRBJ2-7	-	TRBD1	CASSQEGTGVAYEQYF	TGCGCCAGCAGCCAAGAAGGGACAGGTGTCGCCTACGAGCAGTACTTC
TRBV5-6	TRBJ2-3	few	TRBD1	CASSGRQGAYGDTQYF	TGTGCCAGCAGCGGTAGACAGGGAGCCTACGGGGATACGCAGTATTTT
TRBV7-8	TRBJ1-5	-	-	CASSRTAHQPQHF	TGTGCCAGCAGCAGGACAGCCCATCAGCCCCAGCATTTT
TRBV5-1	TRBJ2-3	-	-	CASKRFAGASPDTQYF	TGCGCCAGCAAGAGGTTCGCAGGGGCGTCCCCAGATACGCAGTATTTT
TRBV6-1	TRBJ2-2	-	TRBD2	CASSEARGRSNTGELFF	TGTGCCAGCAGTGAAGCGCGGGGGAGGTCGAACACCGGGGAGCTGTTTTTT
TRBV14	TRBJ1-2	-	-	CASSLTGVWGYTF	TGTGCCAGCAGCCTCACAGGAGTATGGGGCTACACCTTC
TRBV7-9	TRBJ1-1	-	TRBD1	CASSFSPWGTGGTEAFF	TGTGCCAGCAGCTTTAGCCCATGGGGGACAGGGGGCACTGAAGCTTTCTTT